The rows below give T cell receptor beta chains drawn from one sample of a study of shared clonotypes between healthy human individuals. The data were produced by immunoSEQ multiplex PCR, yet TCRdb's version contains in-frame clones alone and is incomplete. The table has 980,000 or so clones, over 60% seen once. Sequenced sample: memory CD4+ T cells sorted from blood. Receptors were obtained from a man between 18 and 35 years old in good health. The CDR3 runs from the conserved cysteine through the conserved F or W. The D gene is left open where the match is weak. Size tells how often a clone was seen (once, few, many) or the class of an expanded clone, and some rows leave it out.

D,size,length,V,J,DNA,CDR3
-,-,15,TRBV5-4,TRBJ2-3,TGTGCCAGCAGCAAACAGGGCCAGGGCATGGATACGCAGTATTTT,CASSKQGQGMDTQYF
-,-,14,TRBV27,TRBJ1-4,TGTGCCAGCAGTTCGATCTCTTCGACAGGCGGGTTGTTTTTT,CASSSISSTGGLFF
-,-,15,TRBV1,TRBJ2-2,TGCACCACCAAGGCGGGGCTAGCTCTATCCGGGGAGCTGTTTTTT,CTTKAGLALSGELFF
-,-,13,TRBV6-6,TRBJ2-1,TGTGCCAGCAGTTACGATAGGTTCAATGAGCAGTTCTTC,CASSYDRFNEQFF
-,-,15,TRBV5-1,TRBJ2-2,TGCGCCAGCAGCTTGGGTTCCTCGAACACCGGGGAGCTGTTTTTT,CASSLGSSNTGELFF
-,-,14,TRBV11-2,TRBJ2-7,TGTGCCAGCAGCACGGGCCGCAACCACTACGAGCAGTACTTC,CASSTGRNHYEQYF
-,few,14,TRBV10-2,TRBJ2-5,TGCGCCAGCAGTGAGTTAATCGGGACGGAGACCCAGTACTTC,CASSELIGTETQYF
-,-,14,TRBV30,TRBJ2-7,TGTGCCTGGAGTGTGGGCGGAACCTCCTACGAGCAGTACTTC,CAWSVGGTSYEQYF
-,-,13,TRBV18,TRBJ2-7,TGTGCCAGCTCAATCAGGGAGTCGGGTGAGCAGTACTTC,CASSIRESGEQYF
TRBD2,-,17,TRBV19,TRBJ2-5,TGTGCCAGTAGTCCTGGCGGGACTAGCGGGAGTTGGGAGACCCAGTACTTC,CASSPGGTSGSWETQYF
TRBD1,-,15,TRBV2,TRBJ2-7,TGTGCCAGCAGCGGGACAGGGAAAAGCTCCTACGAGCAGTACTTC,CASSGTGKSSYEQYF
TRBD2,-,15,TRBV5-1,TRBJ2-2,TGCGCCAGCAGCCCCCGGACTAGCTTAGCCGGGGAGCTGTTTTTT,CASSPRTSLAGELFF
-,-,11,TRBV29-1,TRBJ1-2,TGCAGCGTTGGGTTCCTGGATGGCTACACCTTC,CSVGFLDGYTF
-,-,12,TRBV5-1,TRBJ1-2,TGCGCCAGCAGTCCGGCAGGGGATGGCTACACCTTC,CASSPAGDGYTF
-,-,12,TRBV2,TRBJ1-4,TGTGCCAGCAGTGTAGGGACCGGGCAACTGTTTTTT,CASSVGTGQLFF
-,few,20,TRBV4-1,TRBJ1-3,TGCGCCAGCAGCCAAGATTCGAGAGGGGGGACTCTTTTCCGTGGAAACACCATATATTTT,CASSQDSRGGTLFRGNTIYF